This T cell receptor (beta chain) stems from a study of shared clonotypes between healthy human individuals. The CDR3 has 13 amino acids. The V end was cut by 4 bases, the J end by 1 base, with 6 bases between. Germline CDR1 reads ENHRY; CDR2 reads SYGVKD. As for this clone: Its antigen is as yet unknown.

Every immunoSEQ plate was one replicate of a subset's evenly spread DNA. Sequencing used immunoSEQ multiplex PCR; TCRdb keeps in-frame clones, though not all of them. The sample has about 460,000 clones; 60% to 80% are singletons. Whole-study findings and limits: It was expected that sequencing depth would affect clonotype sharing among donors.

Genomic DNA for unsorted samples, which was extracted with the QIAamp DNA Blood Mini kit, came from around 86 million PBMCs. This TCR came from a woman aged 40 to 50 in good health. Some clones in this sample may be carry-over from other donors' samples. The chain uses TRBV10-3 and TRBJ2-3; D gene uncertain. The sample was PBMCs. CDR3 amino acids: CAISVTGTDTQYF. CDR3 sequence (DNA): TGTGCCATCAGTGTAACAGGCACAGATACGCAGTATTTT.